Sequencing of this TCR beta chain was carried out in a study of T cell changes during pregnancy in multiple sclerosis. This CDR3 is 15 amino acids long. V was shortened by 6 bases and J by 1 base, with 16 bases between the two germline ends. CDR1 and CDR2 (germline): MNHNY, SVGAGI (reference sequence). The method was immunoSEQ multiplex PCR; TCRdb's version includes in-frame clones alone and lacks a portion of them. The table includes some 38,000 clones, around 90% detected once. The specimen was CD4+ T cells from peripheral blood mononuclear cells, collected in the third trimester of pregnancy. This sequence joins TRBV6-6 and TRBJ2-7; a weak D match, TRBD2 (6 bases). This clonotype was sampled from a female donor in good health, enrolled as a control in a pregnancy study. CDR3 DNA: TGTGCCAGCAGCCCCCGGGCGGGGTCGTCCTACGAGCAGTACTTC. It specifies CASSPRAGSSYEQYF.